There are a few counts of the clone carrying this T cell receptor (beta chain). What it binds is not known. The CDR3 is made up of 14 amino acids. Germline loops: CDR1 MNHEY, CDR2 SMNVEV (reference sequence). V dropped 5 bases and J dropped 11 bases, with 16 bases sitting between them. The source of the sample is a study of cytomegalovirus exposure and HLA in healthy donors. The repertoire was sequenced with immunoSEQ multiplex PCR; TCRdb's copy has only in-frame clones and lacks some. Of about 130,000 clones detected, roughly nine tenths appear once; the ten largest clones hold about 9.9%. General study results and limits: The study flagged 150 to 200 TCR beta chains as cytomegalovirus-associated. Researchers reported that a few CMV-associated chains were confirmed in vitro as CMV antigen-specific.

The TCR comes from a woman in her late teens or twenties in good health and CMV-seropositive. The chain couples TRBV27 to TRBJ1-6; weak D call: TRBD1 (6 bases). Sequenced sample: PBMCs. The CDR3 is CASSPTGLSTPLHF. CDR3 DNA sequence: TGTGCCAGCAGTCCGACAGGACTTTCCACACCCCTCCACTTT.